This T cell receptor beta chain was profiled in a study of blood T cell repertoires in COVID-19. About the research overall: Sites across the United States, Italy and Spain contributed samples from acute and convalescent COVID-19.

The CDR3 runs to 15 residues. Germline trimming cut 4 bases from V and 5 bases from J; bases unmatched to any gene: 11. CDR1 SQVTM and CDR2 ANQGSEA come from the germline V gene. Per the original methods: For nucleated cells, counts were estimated from reference gene primer amplification. The method was immunoSEQ multiplex PCR; TCRdb's version includes in-frame clones alone and lacks a portion of them. V and J calls plus clone size are reproduced from that table; the DNA served to infer D and trimming. The table has approximately 460,000 clones, nearly 90% seen once; the top ten hold 0.8% to 0.9%. The J gene is TRBJ2-3, the V gene TRBV29-1; 8 bases map to TRBD2. The receptor was derived from a man between 18 and 35 years old with COVID-19, enrolled during active disease. Sample: peripheral blood. In DNA, the CDR3 is TGCAGCGTTGCAGGCTGGAGCGGGGGAGGAGATACGCAGTATTTT. This sequence encodes CSVAGWSGGGDTQYF.